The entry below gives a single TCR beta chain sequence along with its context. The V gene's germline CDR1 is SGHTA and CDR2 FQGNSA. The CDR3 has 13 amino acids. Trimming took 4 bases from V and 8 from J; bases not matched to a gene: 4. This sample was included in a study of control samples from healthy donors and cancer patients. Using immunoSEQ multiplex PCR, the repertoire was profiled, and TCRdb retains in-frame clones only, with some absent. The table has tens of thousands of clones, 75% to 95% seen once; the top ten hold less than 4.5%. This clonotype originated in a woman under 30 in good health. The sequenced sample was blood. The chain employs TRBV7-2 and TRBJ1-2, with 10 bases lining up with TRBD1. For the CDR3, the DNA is TGTGCCAGCAGCTCTCCGGGACAGGGGGGCTACACCTTC. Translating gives CASSSPGQGGYTF.